Listed below are T cell receptor beta chains from one sample, sequenced in a study of tumor-infiltrating lymphocytes in primary liver carcinoma. TCRdb used MiXCR to reprocess the multiplex PCR reads, holding one entry per CDR3 protein. In the table there are about 330,000 distinct CDR3 sequences, 65% of which are singletons. The sequencing sample was made of peripheral blood. The receptors shown here come from a man aged 40-49 years with primary liver carcinoma and hepatitis B virus infection. Both conserved end residues are part of each CDR3. A D gene is named only where the DNA matches it firmly. The size field is filled for only some rows; it gives once, few, many or a size class.

J: TRBJ2-3; size: once; D: .; V: TRBV12-3/TRBV12-4; length: 19; DNA: TGTGCCAGCAGTCCGCGCCCTAGTCTTAGGAGTGAAGGCATAGATACGCAGTATTTT; CDR3: CASSPRPSLRSEGIDTQYF
J: TRBJ1-2; size: few; D: .; V: TRBV6-2/TRBV6-3; length: 12; DNA: TGTGCCACACAGGGCGCTAACTATGGCTACACCTTC; CDR3: CATQGANYGYTF
J: TRBJ2-1; size: many; D: .; V: TRBV6-5; length: 13; DNA: TGTGCCAGCACCCCCGGAGGAAGGGATGAGCAGTTCTTC; CDR3: CASTPGGRDEQFF
J: TRBJ1-6; size: .; D: TRBD1; V: TRBV13; length: 16; DNA: TGTGCCAGCAGCTTAGGACTGACAGGGTTTGATTCACCCCTCCACTTT; CDR3: CASSLGLTGFDSPLHF
J: TRBJ2-3; size: .; D: .; V: TRBV5-5; length: 12; DNA: TGTGCCAGCAGCCCCGACCCAGATACGCAGTATTTT; CDR3: CASSPDPDTQYF
J: TRBJ1-1; size: many; D: .; V: TRBV6-1; length: 12; DNA: TGTGCCAGCAGTGAAGTCAGGGGTGGGGCTTTCTTT; CDR3: CASSEVRGGAFF
J: TRBJ2-1; size: many; D: TRBD1; V: TRBV6-1; length: 15; DNA: TGTGCCAGCAGTGAGGACAGGAACCTCTGGAATGAGCAGTTCTTC; CDR3: CASSEDRNLWNEQFF
J: TRBJ2-7; size: many; D: .; V: TRBV4-1; length: 15; DNA: TGCGCCAGCAGCCAAGCGACAGAATGGGGCTACGAGCAGTACTTC; CDR3: CASSQATEWGYEQYF
J: TRBJ2-2; size: .; D: .; V: TRBV30; length: 13; DNA: TGTGCCTGGAGTCCCCTGGGAACCGGGGAGCTGTTTTTT; CDR3: CAWSPLGTGELFF
J: TRBJ2-2; size: .; D: .; V: TRBV4-2; length: 15; DNA: TGTATCAGCAGCCCTCAGGAGCTGGAGGCCGGGGAGCTGTTTTTT; CDR3: CISSPQELEAGELFF
J: TRBJ2-6; size: .; D: .; V: TRBV4-2; length: 17; DNA: TGTGCCAGCAGCCCCCACCAGGGGGGCTCTGGGGCCAACGTCCTGACTTTC; CDR3: CASSPHQGGSGANVLTF
J: TRBJ2-7; size: few; D: .; V: TRBV5-1; length: 14; DNA: TGCGCCAGCAGCTTGAGTTGGGGGGATGACGAGCAGTACTTC; CDR3: CASSLSWGDDEQYF
J: TRBJ2-1; size: .; D: .; V: TRBV4-1; length: 17; DNA: TGCACCAGCAGTCAAGGATGGGTCCGGGCGTGGGACAATGAGCAGTCCTTC; CDR3: CTSSQGWVRAWDNEQSF
J: TRBJ2-1; size: .; D: .; V: TRBV11-2; length: 16; DNA: TGTGCCAGCATCTTAAGCTATTCCGCTTCCTACAATGGGCAGTTCTTC; CDR3: CASILSYSASYNGQFF
J: TRBJ2-3; size: once; D: TRBD2; V: TRBV6-2/TRBV6-3; length: 15; DNA: TGTGCCAGCAGCGGACTAGCGTTAGATACAGATACGCAGTATTTT; CDR3: CASSGLALDTDTQYF
J: TRBJ1-3; size: .; D: .; V: TRBV28; length: 15; DNA: TGTGCCAGCGCAACTGAAGGAGACTCTGGAAACACCATATATTTT; CDR3: CASATEGDSGNTIYF
J: TRBJ1-5; size: .; D: TRBD1; V: TRBV6-1; length: 17; DNA: TGTGCCAGCAGAACCAGGACAGGGGGCGCCGGCAATCAGCCCCAGCATTTT; CDR3: CASRTRTGGAGNQPQHF
J: TRBJ2-7; size: .; D: TRBD1; V: TRBV11-1; length: 16; DNA: TGTGCCAGCAGCCACACAGGGGTGACCCTCCCCTACGAGCAGTACTTC; CDR3: CASSHTGVTLPYEQYF
J: TRBJ2-2; size: many; D: .; V: TRBV11-1; length: 15; DNA: TGTGCCAGCAGCTTATCGTGGGGGGACACCGGGGAGCTGTTTTTT; CDR3: CASSLSWGDTGELFF
J: TRBJ2-1; size: .; D: .; V: TRBV29-1; length: 13; DNA: TGCAGCGTTGAAGTATATCGCGGGAATGGGCAGTTCTTC; CDR3: CSVEVYRGNGQFF
J: TRBJ1-4; size: many; D: .; V: TRBV12-3/TRBV12-4; length: 13; DNA: TGTGCCAGCAGCCAAGGAGTTAATGAAAAACTGTTTTTT; CDR3: CASSQGVNEKLFF
J: TRBJ1-1; size: .; D: TRBD1; V: TRBV4-1; length: 18; DNA: TGCGCCAGCGGCCCCCTAACGGGACAGGTGATTCCGAACACTGAAGCTTTCTTT; CDR3: CASGPLTGQVIPNTEAFF
J: TRBJ1-2; size: .; D: .; V: TRBV6-6; length: 14; DNA: TGTGCCAGCAGGGCCCCCGGCTCCAACTATGGCTACACCTTC; CDR3: CASRAPGSNYGYTF
J: TRBJ2-1; size: .; D: .; V: TRBV4-2; length: 16; DNA: TGTGCCAGTAGCCACCAGGGGACTATCGGATACAATGAGCAGTTCTTC; CDR3: CASSHQGTIGYNEQFF
J: TRBJ2-7; size: .; D: .; V: TRBV11-2; length: 13; DNA: TGCGCCAGCGGCTTAGCCGCGGCCTACGAGCAGTACTTC; CDR3: CASGLAAAYEQYF
J: TRBJ2-7; size: .; D: TRBD2; V: TRBV4-1; length: 15; DNA: TGCTCCAGCAGCCACCCGGGACTAGCGGGAATCGAGCAGTACTTC; CDR3: CSSSHPGLAGIEQYF
J: TRBJ2-3; size: .; D: TRBD2; V: TRBV29-1; length: 15; DNA: TGCAGCGTTTCACCGGGGGGTATTGGCAATCAGCCCCAGTATTTT; CDR3: CSVSPGGIGNQPQYF
J: TRBJ2-7; size: few; D: TRBD2; V: TRBV7-9; length: 16; DNA: TGTGCCAGCAGTCGCAATACCGGGACGGGAGGCTACGAGCAGTACTTC; CDR3: CASSRNTGTGGYEQYF
J: TRBJ2-7; size: many; D: .; V: TRBV12-3/TRBV12-4; length: 13; DNA: TGTGCCAGCACCCTGACAGCGACCTACGAGCAGTACTTC; CDR3: CASTLTATYEQYF
J: TRBJ2-1; size: .; D: TRBD2; V: TRBV30; length: 15; DNA: TGTGCCTGGAGTCGGGGTCTAGCGGGAGTTAAGGAGCAGTTCTTC; CDR3: CAWSRGLAGVKEQFF
J: TRBJ2-2; size: .; D: TRBD2; V: TRBV11-2; length: 16; DNA: TGTGCCAGCAGCTTCCGAGCGGGAGTGGACACCCGGGAGCTGTTTTTT; CDR3: CASSFRAGVDTRELFF